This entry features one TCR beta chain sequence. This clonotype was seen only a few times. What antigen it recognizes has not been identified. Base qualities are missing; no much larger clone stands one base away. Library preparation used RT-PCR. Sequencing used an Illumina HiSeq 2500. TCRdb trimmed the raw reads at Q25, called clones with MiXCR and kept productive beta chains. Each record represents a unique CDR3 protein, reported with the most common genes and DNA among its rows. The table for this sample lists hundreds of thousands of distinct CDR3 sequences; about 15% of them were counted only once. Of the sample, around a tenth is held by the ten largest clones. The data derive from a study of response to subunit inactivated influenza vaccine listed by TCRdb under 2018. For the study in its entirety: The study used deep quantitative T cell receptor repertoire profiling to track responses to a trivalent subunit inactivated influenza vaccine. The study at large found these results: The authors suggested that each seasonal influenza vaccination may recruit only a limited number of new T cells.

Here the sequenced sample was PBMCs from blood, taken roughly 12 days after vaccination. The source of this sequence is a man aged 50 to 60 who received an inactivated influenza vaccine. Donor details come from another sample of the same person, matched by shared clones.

The CDR3 sequence is CASSLTQRHEQFF. The DNA reads as follows: TGTGCCAGCAGCTTAACGCAGCGGCATGAGCAGTTCTTC. The chain uses TRBV7-3 and TRBJ2-1; 5 matching bases give a weak D call of TRBD2. From the cysteine through the phenylalanine, the CDR3 covers 13 amino acids. Left in the record is the CDR3 DNA by itself, 39 bases read in frame from the first base. The CDR1 and CDR2 encoded by the germline V gene are SGHTA and FQGTGA. At the junction V is shortened by 0 bases and J by 8 bases, with 8 bases in between.